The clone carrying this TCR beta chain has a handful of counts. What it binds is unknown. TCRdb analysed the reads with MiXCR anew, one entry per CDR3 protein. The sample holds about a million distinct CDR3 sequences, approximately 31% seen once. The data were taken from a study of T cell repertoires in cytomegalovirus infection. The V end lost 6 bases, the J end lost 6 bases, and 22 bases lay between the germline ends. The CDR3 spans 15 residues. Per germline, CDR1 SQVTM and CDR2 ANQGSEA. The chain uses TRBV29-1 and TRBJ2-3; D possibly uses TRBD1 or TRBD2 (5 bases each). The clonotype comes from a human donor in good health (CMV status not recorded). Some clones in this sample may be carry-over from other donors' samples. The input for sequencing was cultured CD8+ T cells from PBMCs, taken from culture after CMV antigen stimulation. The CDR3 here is CSVVGLEGSYDTQYF. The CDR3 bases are TGCAGCGTCGTGGGCTTAGAGGGGTCATATGATACGCAGTATTTT.